This T cell receptor (beta chain) came from a study of T cell repertoires in ileal Crohn's disease. About the study: Thiopurines (under 12) or anti-TNF agents (roughly 18) were given postoperatively to about half. M0 samples are biopsies from inflamed ileum in the resection specimen. Each sample's TCRB immunosequencing used five hundred nanograms of biopsy DNA.

As for this clone: Its cognate antigen is unknown.

The method was immunoSEQ multiplex PCR; TCRdb's version includes in-frame clones alone and lacks a portion of them. This table has about 4,200 clones, under 80% appearing once. Time point defined: inflamed ileum from the surgical specimen. Study-wide points: Sorted CD8 T cells held more high-frequency clones than CD4.

From germline, CDR1 is SGHTA and CDR2 FQGNSA. This CDR3 has 16 amino acids. Trimming took 3 bases from V and 6 from J, leaving 21 bases between them. The source of this sequence is an adult with Crohn's disease. This chain joins TRBV7-2 and TRBJ2-7; D tentatively fits TRBD1 or TRBD2 (5 bases each). Material: ileal tissue. The CDR3 bases are TGTGCCAGCAGCTTTTTACCGGGCCTGAGGGGCATCGAGCAGTACTTC. As protein: CASSFLPGLRGIEQYF.